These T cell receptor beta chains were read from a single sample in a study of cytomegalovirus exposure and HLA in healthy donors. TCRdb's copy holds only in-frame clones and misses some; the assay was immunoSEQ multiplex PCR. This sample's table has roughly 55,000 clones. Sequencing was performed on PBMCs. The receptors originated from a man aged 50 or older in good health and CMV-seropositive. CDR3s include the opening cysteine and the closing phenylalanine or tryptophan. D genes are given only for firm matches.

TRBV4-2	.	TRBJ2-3	CASSQVVFTDTQYF	TGTGCCAGCAGCCAAGTAGTCTTCACAGATACGCAGTATTTT
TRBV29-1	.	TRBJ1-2	CSVEDPVGRCGYTF	TGCAGCGTTGAAGATCCGGTGGGGCGTTGTGGCTACACCTTC
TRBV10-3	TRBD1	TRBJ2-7	CAISESRGGTGEQYF	TGTGCCATCAGTGAGTCAAGAGGGGGCACGGGAGAGCAGTACTTC
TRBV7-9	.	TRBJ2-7	CASSFGLAENEQYF	TGTGCCAGCAGCTTCGGGCTAGCTGAAAACGAGCAGTACTTC
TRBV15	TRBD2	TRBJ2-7	CATSSGTSGTREQYF	TGTGCCACCAGCAGCGGGACTAGCGGGACGAGGGAGCAGTACTTC
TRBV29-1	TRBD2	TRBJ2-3	CSAGGSRGPDTQYF	TGCAGCGCGGGGGGGAGCAGGGGCCCAGATACGCAGTATTTT
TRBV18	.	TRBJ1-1	CASTLGVGAGTEAFF	TGTGCCAGCACGTTAGGCGTGGGGGCTGGCACTGAAGCTTTCTTT
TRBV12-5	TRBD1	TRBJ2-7	CASGSGSGQGYEQYF	TGTGCTAGTGGTTCGGGATCGGGACAGGGCTACGAGCAGTACTTC
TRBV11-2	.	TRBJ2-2	CASRLGRENTGELFF	TGTGCCAGCAGACTGGGCAGGGAAAACACCGGGGAGCTGTTTTTT
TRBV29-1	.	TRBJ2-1	CSVDGDSRDEQFF	TGCAGCGTTGATGGAGACAGTAGGGATGAGCAGTTCTTC
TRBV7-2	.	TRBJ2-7	CASSFEGSSYEQYF	TGTGCCAGCAGCTTCGAGGGCAGCTCCTACGAGCAGTACTTC
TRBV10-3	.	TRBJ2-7	CAISERSGDEQYF	TGTGCCATCAGTGAAAGGTCAGGGGACGAGCAGTACTTC
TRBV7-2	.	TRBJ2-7	CASSPGRGLYEQYF	TGTGCCAGCAGCCCCGGGCGGGGCCTCTACGAGCAGTACTTC
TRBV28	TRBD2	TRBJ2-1	CASSIAGFNNEQFF	TGTGCCAGCAGCATAGCGGGATTCAACAATGAGCAGTTCTTC
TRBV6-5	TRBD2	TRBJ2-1	CATAWGGNEQFF	TGTGCCACGGCGTGGGGGGGAAATGAGCAGTTCTTC
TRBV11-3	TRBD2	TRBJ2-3	CASSLRSGGPGTDTQYF	TGTGCCAGCAGCTTGAGGTCGGGAGGGCCCGGCACAGATACGCAGTATTTT
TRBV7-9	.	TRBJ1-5	CASSSRGNGNQPQHF	TGTGCCAGCAGCTCTAGGGGGAACGGCAATCAGCCCCAGCATTTT
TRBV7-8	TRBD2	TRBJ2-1	CASSFGGGRIPNEQFF	TGTGCCAGCAGCTTCGGGGGAGGGCGAATACCTAATGAGCAGTTCTTC
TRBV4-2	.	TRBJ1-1	CASSQGTANTEAFF	TGTGCCAGCAGCCAAGGGACAGCGAACACTGAAGCTTTCTTT
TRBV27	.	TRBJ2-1	CASSPQDGENEQFF	TGTGCCAGCAGTCCTCAAGACGGGGAGAATGAGCAGTTCTTC
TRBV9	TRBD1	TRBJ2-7	CASSARQGSYEQYF	TGTGCCAGCAGCGCTCGACAGGGCTCCTACGAGCAGTACTTC
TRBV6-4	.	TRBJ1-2	CASSDSGRPGGYTF	TGTGCCAGCAGTGACTCGGGGCGGCCTGGGGGCTACACCTTC
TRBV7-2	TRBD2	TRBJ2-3	CASSPWTSGDGATDTQYF	TGTGCCAGCAGCCCATGGACTAGCGGGGATGGGGCCACAGATACGCAGTATTTT
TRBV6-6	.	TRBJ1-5	CASSLQGGNQPQHF	TGTGCCAGCAGTCTACAGGGAGGCAATCAGCCCCAGCATTTT
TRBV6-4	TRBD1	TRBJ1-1	CASSYHSGQGFEAFF	TGTGCCAGCAGTTACCACTCGGGACAGGGGTTTGAAGCTTTCTTT
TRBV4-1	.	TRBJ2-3	CASSQALTPQGTDTQYF	TGCGCCAGCAGCCAAGCCCTGACACCCCAGGGAACAGATACGCAGTATTTT
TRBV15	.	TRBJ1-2	CATTGFGGPDYGYTF	TGTGCCACCACAGGGTTCGGGGGGCCGGACTATGGCTACACCTTC
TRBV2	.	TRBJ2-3	CASTGRGTDTQYF	TGTGCCAGCACCGGCAGGGGCACAGATACGCAGTATTTT
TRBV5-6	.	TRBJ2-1	CASSPVDRTHEQFF	TGTGCCAGCAGCCCCGTCGACCGGACACATGAGCAGTTCTTC
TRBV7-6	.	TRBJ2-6	CASSLARASGANVLTF	TGTGCCAGCAGCTTAGCGAGGGCATCCGGGGCCAACGTCCTGACTTTC
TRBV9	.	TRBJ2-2	CASSVAVAPGTGELFF	TGTGCCAGCAGCGTAGCGGTGGCCCCAGGAACCGGGGAGCTGTTTTTT
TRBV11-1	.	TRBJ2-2	CASSLDRSTGELFF	TGTGCCAGCAGCTTAGACAGGAGCACCGGGGAGCTGTTTTTT